The 27 T cell receptor beta chains below all came from one sample that was sequenced in a study of cytomegalovirus exposure and HLA in healthy donors. In the PCR, 60 Vbeta and 13 Jbeta primers were used. Clones were read by immunoSEQ multiplex PCR, and TCRdb kept only the in-frame ones, dropping some. The top ten clones hold 1.3% of a sample with over 200,000 clones, about 83% of them seen once. The sequencing sample was made of PBMCs. All receptors come from a human donor in good health.

The DNA of the CDR3 is TGTGCCAGCAGCCCCGGGACAGGGGGCTGGAATGGCTACACCTTC. This gives the protein CASSPGTGGWNGYTF. The rearrangement links TRBV14 to TRBJ1-2; TRBD1 matches 12 bases. The CDR3 loop spans 15 amino acids. J was trimmed by 6 bases and V by 4 bases; bases with no gene match: 6. Germline CDR1 is SGHDN and CDR2 is FVKESK.

This clone was picked up a small number of times. This rearrangement joins TRBV7-2 to TRBJ2-7, with 7 bases that match TRBD2. The CDR3 has 14 amino acids. Germline V CDR1 and CDR2: SGHTA, FQGNSA. Trimming cost V 8 bases and J 7 bases; bases outside gene matches: 14. The CDR3 region is CASGWGGGRGEQYF. DNA of the CDR3: TGTGCCAGCGGCTGGGGTGGCGGGAGAGGTGAGCAGTACTTC.

The chain links TRBV25-1 to TRBJ2-3; D is unclear. Germline V gene data show CDR1 as MGHDK and CDR2 as SYGVNS. The CDR3 has 17 residues. Between the trimmed V and J ends, which lost 0 bases and 0 bases, there was a span of 13 bases. CDR3 sequence (DNA): TGTGCCAGCAGTGAATATTTCCCCGTAAATAGCACAGATACGCAGTATTTT. Protein: CASSEYFPVNSTDTQYF.

This chain connects TRBV19 to TRBJ2-5, with TRBD2 matching 9 bases. CDR3 size: 15 residues. The germline V gene has CDR1 LNHDA and CDR2 SQIVND (reference sequence). After removal of 1 base from V and 2 bases from J, the junction contained 2 bases not matched to a gene. The CDR3 protein is CASSIGAGGQETQYF. CDR3 DNA sequence: TGTGCCAGTAGTATAGGCGCGGGAGGGCAAGAGACCCAGTACTTC.

A single count supports this clone. This chain connects TRBV12-5 to TRBJ2-3; 10 positions match TRBD2. The CDR3 covers 16 residues. Germline trimming cut 1 base from V and 2 bases from J; bases unmatched to any gene: 3. Germline-derived CDR1 and CDR2 are LGHNT and FRNRAP. The CDR3 DNA reads TGTGCTAGTGGTTTGGGAGCGGGAGGGCTCACAGATACGCAGTATTTT. Protein product: CASGLGAGGLTDTQYF.

V gene TRBV18 combines with J gene TRBJ2-3; 12 bases fit TRBD2. CDR3 length: 16 amino acids. The trim removed 6 bases at V and 6 bases at J, leaving 10 bases unmatched. Per the germline V gene, CDR1 is KGHSH and CDR2 is LQKENI. The CDR3 loop reads CASSARLAGEVDTQYF. CDR3 coding DNA: TGTGCCAGCTCCGCACGACTAGCGGGAGAGGTGGATACGCAGTATTTT. Variable domain in full (rest from reference TRBV18 and TRBJ2-3): NAGVMQNPRHLVRRRGQEARLRCSPMKGHSHVYWYRQLPEEGLKFMVYLQKENIIDESGMPKERFSAEFPKEGPSILRIQQVVRGDSAAYFCASSARLAGEVDTQYFGPGTRLTVL.

V and J are TRBV5-6 and TRBJ2-7; D possibly corresponds to TRBD1 (5 bases). Per germline, CDR1 SGHDT and CDR2 YYEEEE. The CDR3 totals 18 residues. V gave up 2 bases and J gave up 2 bases, with 23 bases separating them. For the CDR3, the DNA is TGTGCCAGCAGCTTCCGGCCACACAGGTTGATGGGTACCTACGAGCAGTACTTC. Protein sequence: CASSFRPHRLMGTYEQYF.

The chain links TRBV5-1 to TRBJ1-4; 8 nucleotides agree with TRBD1. Trimming removed 1 base from V and 2 bases from J; junction bases left unmatched: 4. CDR3 length: 16 residues. Germline CDR1 and CDR2: SGHRS and YFSETQ. CDR3 protein: CASSLQGAWTNEKLFF. The CDR3 DNA sequence: TGCGCCAGCAGCTTGCAGGGGGCGTGGACTAATGAAAAACTGTTTTTT.

The chain joins TRBV10-3 to TRBJ1-5, with 8 bases lining up with TRBD1. J was trimmed by 5 bases and V by 6 bases; bases with no gene match: 9. Looked up from germline, CDR1 is ENHRY and CDR2 is SYGVKD. CDR3 length equals 15 residues. DNA for the CDR3: TGTGCCATCAGCGGAGGACAGGGCCAAGATCAGCCCCAGCATTTT. Its translation: CAISGGQGQDQPQHF.

V gene TRBV19 combines with J gene TRBJ1-5; TRBD1 aligns across 9 bases. The CDR3 runs to 18 residues. Germline CDR1 reads LNHDA; CDR2 reads SQIVND (reference sequence). Trimming cost V 3 bases and J 0 bases; bases outside gene matches: 9. As DNA, the CDR3 is TGTGCCAGTAGTATTTCGGGACAGGGTATTTATAGCAATCAGCCCCAGCATTTT. This translates into CASSISGQGIYSNQPQHF.

This clone has just one count. This chain joins TRBV5-4 and TRBJ2-5, with 8 bases identical to TRBD1. This CDR3 comprises 15 residues. Looked up from germline, CDR1 is SGHNT and CDR2 is YYREEE (reference sequence). Germline trimming cut 2 bases from V and 5 bases from J; bases unmatched to any gene: 8. The CDR3 bases are TGTGCCAGCAGCTTCCGGGCAGGGGGCGATGAGACCCAGTACTTC. The encoded protein is CASSFRAGGDETQYF.

The J gene is TRBJ2-7, the V gene TRBV19; D unclear. The germline gives CDR1 LNHDA, CDR2 SQIVND (reference sequence). The CDR3 runs to 12 residues. The germline V and J ends were trimmed by 3 bases and 3 bases, with 6 bases remaining between them. CDR3 in DNA: TGTGCCAGTAGTATCCCCAGCTACGAGCAGTACTTC. This gives the protein CASSIPSYEQYF.

V and J are TRBV30 and TRBJ2-1; TRBD2 is a possible D gene (5 bases). CDR1 and CDR2 from the germline V gene are GTSNPN and SVGIG (reference sequence). The CDR3 is 13 residues long. V lost 0 bases and J lost 6, with 9 bases in between. The CDR3 is CAWSVRGGNEQFF. CDR3 DNA: TGTGCCTGGAGTGTACGGGGTGGCAATGAGCAGTTCTTC. Drawing the rest from reference TRBV30 and TRBJ2-1, the complete variable domain is SQTIHQWPATLVQPVGSPLSLECTVEGTSNPNLYWYRQAAGRGLQLLFYSVGIGQISSEVPQNLSASRPQDRQFILSSKKLLLSDSGFYLCAWSVRGGNEQFFGPGTRLTVL.

The rearrangement links TRBV9 to TRBJ2-3; 9 bases match TRBD2. Trimming removed 4 bases from V and 6 bases from J; junction bases left unmatched: 9. The CDR3 consists of 15 residues. CDR1 and CDR2 (germline): SGDLS, YYNGEE. This CDR3 reads CASSSGLARTDTQYF. The CDR3 DNA is TGTGCCAGCAGCTCAGGACTAGCGAGGACGGATACGCAGTATTTT. Variable domain in full (rest from reference TRBV9 and TRBJ2-3): DSGVTQTPKHLITATGQRVTLRCSPRSGDLSVYWYQQSLDQGLQFLIQYYNGEERAKGNILERFSAQQFPDLHSELNLSSLELGDSALYFCASSSGLARTDTQYFGPGTRLTVL.

The rearrangement uses TRBV5-6 and TRBJ1-2; 8 nucleotides align to TRBD1. Germline-derived CDR1 and CDR2 are SGHDT and YYEEEE. J gave up 2 bases and V 4 bases, and 4 bases lay outside the gene matches. This CDR3 comprises 14 residues. CDR3 sequence: CASSRQGFNYGYTF. The DNA for the CDR3 is TGTGCCAGCAGCCGACAGGGGTTCAACTATGGCTACACCTTC.

The chain uses TRBV7-3 and TRBJ2-3, with 11 bases fitting TRBD2. The CDR3 totals 15 residues. In germline, CDR1 is SGHTA, CDR2 FQGTGA. The J segment lost 4 bases and the V segment lost 4 bases, leaving 4 bases of the junction unmatched. The CDR3 nucleotides are TGTGCCAGCAGCTCCTTAGCGGGAGGGCCAGATACGCAGTATTTT. This translates into CASSSLAGGPDTQYF. The complete variable domain, with remaining parts taken from reference TRBV7-3 and TRBJ2-3, reads GAGVSQTPSNKVTEKGKYVELRCDPISGHTALYWYRQSLGQGPEFLIYFQGTGAADDSGLPNDRFFAVRPEGSVSTLKIQRTERGDSAVYLCASSSLAGGPDTQYFGPGTRLTVL.

The chain carries TRBV6-1 and TRBJ1-2; 8 bases align to TRBD1. Germline V CDR1 and CDR2: MNHNS, SASEGT. The junction had 8 bases not matched to a gene; V was cut back by 2 bases and J by 6 bases. The CDR3 covers 15 residues. The CDR3 sequence is CASSELRGDRHGYTF. The DNA of the CDR3 is TGTGCCAGCAGTGAACTTAGAGGGGACAGGCATGGCTACACCTTC.

The chain has TRBV6-6 and TRBJ2-7; the D gene is possibly TRBD2 (5 bases). From germline, CDR1 is MNHNY and CDR2 SVGAGI (reference sequence). With 6 bases removed from V and 6 bases from J, the gap between germline ends came to 9 bases. CDR3 length: 11 amino acids. CDR3 in DNA: TGTGCCAGCAGACGAGGAGGCGAGCAGTACTTC. Protein sequence: CASRRGGEQYF.

The CDR3 coding sequence is TGTGCCAGCAGCGTACCTAGCGGGGGGAATACGCAGTATTTT. Translated: CASSVPSGGNTQYF. The chain has TRBV9 and TRBJ2-3; 11 nucleotides align to TRBD2. The V gene end was trimmed by 1 base and the J gene end by 7 bases; junction bases not matched to a gene: 2. Germline-derived CDR1 and CDR2 are SGDLS and YYNGEE. CDR3 length: 14 amino acids.

This clone was observed a handful of times. The chain is built from TRBV6-1 and TRBJ1-5; D unclear. V shed 6 bases and J shed 4 bases, with 10 bases lying between them. Looked up from germline, CDR1 is MNHNS and CDR2 is SASEGT. CDR3 length: 13 residues. The CDR3 bases are TGTGCCAGCAGAGAGACAAGGAATCAGCCCCAGCATTTT. Amino acids: CASRETRNQPQHF.

V and J are TRBV5-1 and TRBJ2-7, with TRBD2 identical over 14 bases. CDR3 length: 15 residues. Trimming cost V 3 bases and J 2 bases; bases outside gene matches: 1. Germline CDR1 reads SGHRS; CDR2 reads YFSETQ. The CDR3 spells CASSWGLAGAYEQYF. The CDR3 nucleotides are TGCGCCAGCAGCTGGGGACTAGCGGGGGCCTACGAGCAGTACTTC.

This chain links TRBV28 with TRBJ2-7; weak D call: TRBD1 (7 bases). V lost 4 bases and J 3 bases, leaving 13 bases between the germline ends. Per the germline V gene, CDR1 is MDHEN and CDR2 is SYDVKM. The CDR3 contains 14 residues. CDR3 nucleotides: TGTGCCAGCAGTTGGACAGGAGGGCGCTACGAGCAGTACTTC. Residues: CASSWTGGRYEQYF.

This clone was counted once. The V gene is TRBV9, the J gene TRBJ2-1, with a weak D call TRBD2 (5 bases). Germline CDR1 and CDR2: SGDLS and YYNGEE. V gave up 0 bases and J gave up 0 bases, with 7 bases separating them. This CDR3 contains 15 residues. The CDR3 region is CASSVDAGSYNEQFF. The CDR3 DNA is TGTGCCAGCAGCGTAGATGCGGGCTCCTACAATGAGCAGTTCTTC.

The table lists this clone with a count of one. The rearrangement joins TRBV7-3 to TRBJ2-5; D remains unclear. Germline V gene sequence: CDR1 SGHTA, CDR2 FQGTGA. The CDR3 has 13 residues. V was cut by 5 bases and J by 1 base, with 8 bases left in between. DNA for the CDR3: TGTGCCAGCAGCCTCGACTTCCAAGAGACCCAGTACTTC. Residues: CASSLDFQETQYF.

V is TRBV28 and J is TRBJ1-2, with D perhaps TRBD1 (6 bases). CDR3 length: 12 residues. Trimming removed 2 bases at V and 7 bases at J, with 8 bases between. Germline V gene lookup returns CDR1 MDHEN and CDR2 SYDVKM. Here the CDR3 reads CASSLLQGGYTF. The DNA for the CDR3 is TGTGCCAGCAGTTTACTACAGGGTGGCTACACCTTC.

The CDR3 DNA reads TGTGCCAGCAGGGTCAGTCAGAACTATGGCTACACCTTC. Its translation: CASRVSQNYGYTF. The chain combines TRBV2 with TRBJ1-2; no definite D call. CDR1 is SNHLY, CDR2 FYNNEI, per germline. Trimming took 6 bases from V and 2 from J, leaving 10 bases between them. This CDR3 has 13 amino acids.

The chain joins TRBV2 to TRBJ2-1; tentative D call: TRBD1 (6 bases). The germline V gene encodes CDR1 SNHLY and CDR2 FYNNEI. The CDR3 has 11 amino acids. The germline V and J ends were trimmed by 7 bases and 10 bases, with 11 bases remaining between them. The CDR3 bases are TGTGCCAGCATGCAGGGGAACGAGCAGTTCTTC. This gives the protein CASMQGNEQFF. The full variable domain, completed using reference TRBV2 and TRBJ2-1, is EPEVTQTPSHQVTQMGQEVILRCVPISNHLYFYWYRQILGQKVEFLVSFYNNEISEKSEIFDDQFSVERPDGSNFTLKIRSTKLEDSAMYFCASMQGNEQFFGPGTRLTVL.